This T cell receptor beta chain was sequenced in a study of T cell responses to AZD1222 COVID-19 vaccine. Study conclusions and caveats: The study reported that nearly half of spike-specific TCRs target unmutated variant regions. In all cases, repertoires were sampled only after the peak T cell response. A mostly white British donor set with more females was recruited, and clonal diversity was possibly underestimated. When two AZD1222 doses had been given, Spike-specific TCR breadth and depth rose.

Profiling relied on immunoSEQ multiplex PCR, and the TCRdb table lists in-frame clones only, not all of them. The sample yields approximately 50,000 clones, roughly 85% seen once. This clone was seen a handful of times. Its cognate antigen is unknown. The germline CDR1 and CDR2 sequences are SGHRS and YFSETQ. The ends were cut back, 4 bases at V and 4 bases at J, with 20 bases in the middle. The CDR3 covers 16 residues. The chain recombines TRBV5-1 with TRBJ1-1; tentatively, D is TRBD1 (6 bases). This receptor was taken from an adult in good health. This sample comprised peripheral blood, obtained on day 0 of MenACWY control vaccination. CDR3 in DNA: TGCGCCAGCAGCCTGGAAGGGGGGGTTTCGAGCACTGAAGCTTTCTTT. It translates to CASSLEGGVSSTEAFF.